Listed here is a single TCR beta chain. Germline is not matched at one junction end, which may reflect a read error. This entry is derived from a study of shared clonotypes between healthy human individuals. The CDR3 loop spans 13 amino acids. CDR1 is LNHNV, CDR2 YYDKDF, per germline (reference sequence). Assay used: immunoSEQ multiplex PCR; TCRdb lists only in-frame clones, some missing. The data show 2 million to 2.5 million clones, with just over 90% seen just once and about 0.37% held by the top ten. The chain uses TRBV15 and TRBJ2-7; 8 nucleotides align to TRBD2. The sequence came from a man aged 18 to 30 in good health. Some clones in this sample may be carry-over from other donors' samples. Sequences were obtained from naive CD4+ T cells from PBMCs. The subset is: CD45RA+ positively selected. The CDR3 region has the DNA TGTGCCAGCAGCGGGAGTAACTTGGGCGAGCAGTACTTC. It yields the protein CASSGSNLGEQYF.